The 27 T cell receptor beta chains presented below share a single source sample, sequenced in a study of T cell changes during pregnancy in multiple sclerosis. Here immunoSEQ multiplex PCR was the method, and the copy in TCRdb shows in-frame clones only, minus some. This sample has approximately 40,000 clones, with approximately 96% found just once. Sequenced here: peripheral blood, sampled in the second trimester of pregnancy. The receptors were gathered from a female donor with multiple sclerosis, enrolled in a pregnancy study.

This chain uses TRBV10-1 with TRBJ2-7; possibly TRBD1 for D (6 bases). V lost 9 bases to trimming and J lost 2 bases, with 11 bases between them. Germline V gene data show CDR1 as WNHNN and CDR2 as SYGVQD (reference sequence). The CDR3 totals 12 residues. CDR3 sequence reads: CARQGIPYEQYF. The DNA for the CDR3 is TGCGCCAGGCAGGGGATCCCCTACGAGCAGTACTTC.

The gene calls are TRBV2 and TRBJ2-5; a possible D gene is TRBD1 (6 bases). This CDR3 has 15 amino acids. The germline V and J ends were trimmed by 0 bases and 6 bases, with 14 bases remaining between them. Germline V lookup: CDR1 SNHLY, CDR2 FYNNEI. The CDR3 DNA follows: TGTGCCAGCAGTGAAGCGGAAGGGGGTGAGCAGACCCAGTACTTC. Its translation is CASSEAEGGEQTQYF.

V and J are TRBV27 and TRBJ1-5; 10 positions agree with TRBD1. The V gene end was trimmed by 8 bases and the J gene end by 6 bases; junction bases not matched to a gene: 4. CDR1 and CDR2 (germline): MNHEY, SMNVEV (reference sequence). This CDR3 contains 13 residues. The CDR3 coding sequence is TGTGCCAGCCGGGACAGGGGAAGTCAGCCCCAGCATTTT. This sequence encodes CASRDRGSQPQHF.

The chain employs TRBV19 and TRBJ1-1; weak D call: TRBD1 (6 bases). Deletions cut 5 bases from V and 1 base from J, with 14 bases between. The V gene's germline CDR1 is LNHDA and CDR2 SQIVND (reference sequence). The CDR3 is 15 residues long. CDR3 sequence: CASSLAGTTNTEAFF. As DNA, the CDR3 is TGTGCCAGTAGTTTGGCCGGGACAACGAACACTGAAGCTTTCTTT.

J is TRBJ1-3 and V is TRBV6-1, with 7 nucleotides matching TRBD1. The CDR3 is 18 residues long. After removal of 4 bases from V and 3 bases from J, the junction contained 15 bases not matched to a gene. CDR1 and CDR2 (germline): MNHNS, SASEGT. CDR3 DNA: TGTGCCAGCAGTGCGAAGGCTAACACAGGGGCCGGTGGAAACACCATATATTTT. Translation gives CASSAKANTGAGGNTIYF.

This chain joins TRBV6-1 and TRBJ2-3, with 9 nucleotides matching TRBD2. In germline, CDR1 is MNHNS, CDR2 SASEGT. The CDR3 loop spans 15 amino acids. V gave up 7 bases and J gave up 9 bases; unmatched junction bases: 14. The chain's CDR3 is CASNPVTGGRGTQYF. In DNA form, the CDR3 reads TGTGCCAGCAACCCGGTGACGGGCGGGAGGGGAACGCAGTATTTT.

The CDR3 DNA is TGCGCCAGCAGCCGAGGGAAGGCAGGCTCCAACTATGGCTACACCTTC. This encodes CASSRGKAGSNYGYTF. The V call is TRBV5-1, the J call TRBJ1-2; the D is unclear. CDR1 and CDR2 (germline): SGHRS, YFSETQ. Trimming removed 4 bases from V and 2 bases from J, with 18 bases in between. The CDR3 has 16 amino acids.

V gene TRBV6-5 combines with J gene TRBJ2-3; a possible D gene is TRBD2 (6 bases). This CDR3 contains 15 residues. Trimming removed 1 base from V and 6 bases from J, with 14 bases in between. The germline CDR1 and CDR2 sequences are MNHEY and SVGAGI. For the CDR3, the DNA is TGTGCCAGCAGTTACTTTGGGGGGAGTGTGGATACGCAGTATTTT. It yields the protein CASSYFGGSVDTQYF.

This sequence joins TRBV23-1 and TRBJ1-2; 11 nucleotides align to TRBD1. TRBV23-1 is an ORF for which the function is uncertain. Trimming removed 6 bases from V and 2 bases from J; junction bases left unmatched: 2. This CDR3 contains 14 residues. The CDR3 reads CASRDRGPNYGYTF. CDR3 nucleotides: TGCGCCAGCAGGGACAGGGGGCCCAACTATGGCTACACCTTC.

The V call is TRBV19, the J call TRBJ2-1, with D possibly TRBD1 on 7 matching bases. The ends were cut back, 5 bases at V and 7 bases at J, with 12 bases in the middle. CDR3 length: 13 amino acids. Germline-derived CDR1 and CDR2 are LNHDA and SQIVND (reference sequence). The CDR3 DNA is TGTGCCAGTAGTTTGGCAGGGGGGAATGAGCAGTTCTTC. This translates into CASSLAGGNEQFF.

This clone was seen a single time. The chain employs TRBV19 and TRBJ2-7; D might be TRBD2 (6 bases). The germline V gene has CDR1 LNHDA and CDR2 SQIVND (reference sequence). The CDR3 consists of 15 residues. V lost 3 bases, J lost 3 bases, and 15 bases lay in between. The CDR3 loop is CASSIALGTYYEQYF. In DNA, the CDR3 is TGTGCCAGTAGTATCGCCCTCGGGACTTACTACGAGCAGTACTTC.

This chain joins TRBV19 and TRBJ2-2; 7 bases fit TRBD1. The CDR3 is made up of 15 amino acids. Trimming removed 4 bases from V and 3 bases from J; junction bases left unmatched: 5. The germline V gene has CDR1 LNHDA and CDR2 SQIVND (reference sequence). The CDR3 DNA reads as TGTGCCAGTAGTACCGACAGGGCCTACACCGGGGAGCTGTTTTTT. Amino acid sequence: CASSTDRAYTGELFF.

This chain uses TRBV19 with TRBJ2-3; 7 bases fit TRBD1. The CDR3 is made up of 17 amino acids. V shed 5 bases and J 1 base; nucleotides not matched to a gene: 12. Germline CDR1 and CDR2: LNHDA and SQIVND (reference sequence). CDR3 in amino acids: CASSPQVTGARTDTQYF. The DNA of the CDR3 is TGTGCCAGTAGTCCCCAGGTCACAGGGGCCCGCACAGATACGCAGTATTTT.

The chain recombines TRBV28 with TRBJ1-1; D gene ambiguous. V gave up 6 bases and J gave up 1 base, with 9 bases separating them. Germline V CDR1 and CDR2: MDHEN, SYDVKM. CDR3 length: 13 amino acids. The CDR3 sequence: CASSQFGNTEAFF. CDR3 DNA: TGTGCCAGCAGCCAATTCGGGAACACTGAAGCTTTCTTT.

V and J are TRBV29-1 and TRBJ2-1, with D perhaps matching TRBD2 (7 bases). The CDR3 extends over 17 amino acids. The germline CDR1 and CDR2 sequences are SQVTM and ANQGSEA. With 4 bases removed from V and 8 bases from J, the gap between germline ends came to 27 bases. The CDR3 nucleotides read TGCAGCGTTGCTCTCGGGGGCTCAGTCGGGGGGAGCGATGAGCAGTTCTTC. It codes for CSVALGGSVGGSDEQFF.

The chain has TRBV5-1 and TRBJ1-3; D not resolved. Per the germline V gene, CDR1 is SGHRS and CDR2 is YFSETQ. This CDR3 region has 14 residues. Trimming removed 4 bases from V and 0 bases from J, with 8 bases in between. The CDR3 nucleotides read TGCGCCAGCAGCCCGGGGAGCTCTGGAAACACCATATATTTT. Protein product: CASSPGSSGNTIYF.

The chain carries TRBV5-1 and TRBJ2-2; 7 bases match TRBD1. CDR1 and CDR2 from the germline V gene are SGHRS and YFSETQ. The CDR3 has 15 residues. After removal of 5 bases from V and 8 bases from J, the junction contained 12 bases not matched to a gene. CDR3: CASRPTGPNVGELFF. Written as DNA, the CDR3 is TGCGCCAGCAGGCCGACAGGGCCAAATGTTGGGGAGCTGTTTTTT.

The rearrangement links TRBV2 to TRBJ1-4; D is perhaps TRBD1 (5 bases). Deletions cut 10 bases from V and 4 bases from J, with 28 bases between. This CDR3 is 18 amino acids long. The V gene's germline CDR1 is SNHLY and CDR2 FYNNEI. CDR3 loop: CANRPKRRLWGGNEKLFF. In DNA form, the CDR3 reads TGTGCCAACAGGCCGAAGAGGAGGCTGTGGGGGGGTAATGAAAAACTGTTTTTT.

This rearrangement joins TRBV6-5 to TRBJ2-7, with 11 bases matching TRBD2. Germline V gene lookup returns CDR1 MNHEY and CDR2 SVGAGI. This CDR3 has 15 amino acids. Unmatched junction bases numbered 6, after V lost 6 bases and J lost 2 bases. CDR3 sequence: CASRATSGRAYEQYF. The CDR3 bases are TGTGCCAGCAGGGCTACTAGCGGGAGAGCCTACGAGCAGTACTTC.

The chain combines TRBV18 with TRBJ2-2; D is unresolved. With 4 bases removed from V and 1 base from J, the gap between germline ends came to 4 bases. Germline values: CDR1 KGHSH, CDR2 LQKENI. CDR3 length equals 13 residues. DNA for the CDR3: TGTGCCAGCTCACGGCAGAACACCGGGGAGCTGTTTTTT. Amino acids: CASSRQNTGELFF. Full variable domain (missing parts from reference TRBV18 and TRBJ2-2): NAGVMQNPRHLVRRRGQEARLRCSPMKGHSHVYWYRQLPEEGLKFMVYLQKENIIDESGMPKERFSAEFPKEGPSILRIQQVVRGDSAAYFCASSRQNTGELFFGEGSRLTVL.

The CDR3 region is CASGQDRSLAKNIQYF. The DNA for the CDR3 is TGTGCTAGTGGTCAGGATCGAAGCTTAGCCAAAAACATTCAGTACTTC. The rearrangement links TRBV12-5 to TRBJ2-4; the D is unclear. CDR1 and CDR2 from the germline V gene are LGHNT and FRNRAP. Between the trimmed V and J ends, which lost 5 bases and 0 bases, there was a span of 14 bases. This CDR3 is built from 16 residues.

This chain connects TRBV6-1 to TRBJ1-2; TRBD1 matches at 7 bases. Trimming removed 6 bases from V and 2 bases from J; junction bases left unmatched: 3. This CDR3 spans 13 amino acids. Per germline, CDR1 MNHNS and CDR2 SASEGT. This chain's CDR3 is CASRSTGNYGYTF. CDR3 sequence (DNA): TGTGCCAGCAGGTCGACAGGGAACTATGGCTACACCTTC.

DNA of the CDR3: TGTGCCAGCAGCTCCGGGACAGGCAATCAGCCCCAGCATTTT. Translation gives CASSSGTGNQPQHF. The genes are TRBV7-2 and TRBJ1-5; 7 bases are a match to TRBD1. V lost 4 bases, J lost 2 bases, and 2 bases stayed unmatched. This CDR3 is built from 14 residues. Germline lookup yields CDR1 SGHTA and CDR2 FQGNSA.

J is TRBJ2-1 and V is TRBV20-1, with 7 nucleotides matching TRBD1. This CDR3 is built from 11 residues. Trimming at V came to 6 bases and at J to 12 bases, leaving 8 bases not matched to a gene. CDR1 and CDR2 from the germline V gene are DFQATT and SNEGSKA (reference sequence). CDR3: CSADRSDLQFF. In nucleotides, the CDR3 is TGCAGTGCGGACAGGTCCGATCTGCAGTTCTTC.

The CDR3 DNA follows: TGTGCCAGCAGCTCCAATTCCCCGGCGGTCTACGAGCAGTACTTC. Protein sequence: CASSSNSPAVYEQYF. This chain uses TRBV7-3 with TRBJ2-7; D call uncertain. Germline V CDR1 and CDR2: SGHTA, FQGTGA. Deletions cut 4 bases from V and 3 bases from J, with 16 bases between. The CDR3 covers 15 residues.

The V gene is TRBV27, the J gene TRBJ1-2, with a tentative D call TRBD1 (6 bases). The V end lost 6 bases, the J end lost 4 bases, and 12 bases lay between the germline ends. CDR1 is MNHEY, CDR2 SMNVEV, per germline (reference sequence). The CDR3 totals 13 residues. As DNA, the CDR3 is TGTGCCAGCAGCGGGGGGCGGGGCTATGGCTACACCTTC. This codes for CASSGGRGYGYTF.

The rearrangement joins TRBV19 to TRBJ1-1; 7 nucleotides agree with TRBD1. The V gene end was trimmed by 1 base and the J gene end by 9 bases; junction bases not matched to a gene: 2. The CDR3 sequence is 12 residues long. Germline CDR1 reads LNHDA; CDR2 reads SQIVND (reference sequence). The CDR3 spells CASSIGQGQAFF. CDR3 in DNA: TGTGCCAGTAGTATAGGACAGGGACAAGCTTTCTTT.